Presented here are 3 T cell receptor beta chains from one specimen sequenced in a study of blood T cell repertoires in COVID-19. Here immunoSEQ multiplex PCR was the method, and the copy in TCRdb shows in-frame clones only, minus some. The data hold some 170,000 clones, with 82% observed a single time. The sequencing sample was made of peripheral blood. The source is a woman aged 70 to 79 with acute or convalescent COVID-19.

The chain carries TRBV6-2 or TRBV6-3 and TRBJ2-7, with D perhaps matching TRBD1 (6 bases). With 6 bases removed from V and 1 base from J, the gap between germline ends came to 13 bases. The germline V gene encodes CDR1 MNHEY and CDR2 SVGEGT. The CDR3 runs to 14 residues. As DNA, the CDR3 is TGTGCCAGCAGCCGAGACCAGGGGTCCTACGAGCAGTACTTC. Translation gives CASSRDQGSYEQYF.

This rearrangement joins TRBV7-9 to TRBJ1-2; weak D call: TRBD1 (5 bases). CDR1 SEHNR and CDR2 FQNEAQ come from the germline V gene (reference sequence). The CDR3 is made up of 11 amino acids. V shed 8 bases and J shed 3 bases, with 7 bases lying between them. CDR3 nucleotides: TGTGCCAGCCAAGGGGACTATGGCTACACCTTC. It codes for CASQGDYGYTF.

V is TRBV19 and J is TRBJ2-7; 8 positions match TRBD1. Germline V gives CDR1 LNHDA, CDR2 SQIVND (reference sequence). This CDR3 region has 15 residues. Trimming at V came to 4 bases and at J to 2 bases, leaving 7 bases not matched to a gene. CDR3 nucleotide sequence: TGTGCCAGTAGTACGGGACAGGCGGTGGCCTACGAGCAGTACTTC. It yields the protein CASSTGQAVAYEQYF.